Below, one T cell receptor (beta chain) is given with its context. This clone was seen just once. Its cognate antigen has yet to be identified. Base quality data are lacking; no much larger clone is found one base away. At the junction V is shortened by 0 bases and J by 1 base, with 13 bases in between. The CDR3 contains 16 residues, cysteine and phenylalanine counted. The sequence is cut down to CDR3 DNA, 48 bases in frame from base 1. CDR1 and CDR2, per the germline V gene, are SGHRS and YFSETQ. The sample's treatment or condition label, decoded: some 20 received Ad26.COV2.S at low or high dose, single or two shots; several received placebo; per-sample allocation not given. For vaccine and placebo recipients, the sequenced repertoires came from samples collected on day 63 after the first injection. Cohort 1b enrolled about 25 adults aged 18-55 years at a single site in Boston, USA, between 29 July and 7 August 2020. Ad26.COV2.S was a replication-incompetent adenovirus type 26 vector expressing a prefusion-stabilized SARS-CoV-2 spike protein from the original Wuhan strain.

This sample was included in a study of Ad26.COV2.S vaccination and SARS-CoV-2 variants (dated by TCRdb to the early 2020s). Regarding the study in general: Donors in the vaccine arm were drawn from COV1001, a phase I-IIa trial of Ad26.COV2.S in healthy adults that was multicentre, randomized, double-blind and placebo-controlled. Ad26.COV2.S was given intramuscularly at 5x10^10 or 1x10^11 viral particles, as a single shot or as two shots 56 days apart. TCRbeta repertoire sequencing was used to assess the specificity and breadth of SARS-CoV-2-reactive T cell receptors after Ad26.COV2.S vaccination. A total of 32 samples were included in the TCR-sequenced set, comprising about 20 Ad26.COV2.S vaccine recipients, 5 placebo recipients and 8 SARS-CoV-2 convalescent individuals. Trial participants were randomized into five groups of five, in which low-dose or high-dose Ad26.COV2.S was given once or twice, or placebo was given on both occasions. Blinding of investigators to trial group allocation was maintained during experiments and outcome assessment. Broader findings and caveats from the paper: Comparable non-spike TCR breadth was observed between vaccine and placebo recipients, consistent with only spike being contained in the vaccine. Ad26.COV2.S recipients had higher spike-specific TCR breadth than placebo recipients (P = 0.0014). It was noted by the authors that total T cell responses may have been underestimated by the TCR breadth and depth analyses. The study was not powered for comparison of responses between vaccine doses or regimens. After vaccination, spike-specific CD8+ and CD4+ T cell responses were reported to show substantial breadth.

TCRbeta CDR3 regions were sequenced with the immunoSEQ Assay. After extraction, genomic DNA underwent amplification by bias-controlled multiplex PCR, followed by high-throughput sequencing. Under the source paper's analysis protocol: Collapsing and filtering of sequences were performed to quantify the absolute abundance of each unique TCRbeta CDR3 region. T cell fraction was estimated by normalizing TCRbeta template counts to usable DNA, with usable DNA measured through amplification of reference genes found in all nucleated cells. Repertoire TCRs were annotated as SARS-CoV-2-specific when V gene, CDR3 amino acid sequence and J gene were exactly matched to a known reactive TCR set. The reference SARS-CoV-2 TCR set was obtained from MIRA and was filtered for enrichment in COVID-19-positive ImmuneCODE repertoires, whereby public or cross-reactive TCRs were removed. Using the MIRA antigens, annotated TCRs were further analysed by specific ORF or by position within an ORF. Depth was the summed frequency of annotated unique rearrangements, while breadth was defined as annotated unique rearrangements over total unique productive rearrangements. Group comparisons of TCR breadth used two-sided Wilcoxon rank-sum tests. In TCRdb, the immuneACCESS table is reduced to in-frame sequences with V and J assigned. These tables do not hold every clone; where another copy was compared, an unresolved V gene accounts for under half, and the others remain unexplained. The V and J calls and the clone size are those of that table, but D and trimming were determined from the DNA. The sample contains hundreds of thousands of clones, more than 80% of them found a single time. In total, the top ten clones hold 1.5% of the sample.

This sequence originates from a person aged 18-60 years who received the Ad26.COV2.S COVID-19 vaccine or a placebo. Sequences were derived from peripheral blood, sampled in a trial of Ad26.COV2.S vaccine versus placebo. This sequence uses TRBV5-1 and TRBJ2-5; the best D guess is TRBD2, with 7 bases matching. The CDR3 protein sequence reads: CASSLVARGPQETQYF. The nucleotide sequence is TGCGCCAGCAGCTTGGTGGCGCGGGGGCCCCAAGAGACCCAGTACTTC.